These 16 T cell receptor beta chains were sequenced from one sample in a study of PD-1 blockade in classical Hodgkin lymphoma. Clones were sequenced by immunoSEQ multiplex PCR, and TCRdb holds only the in-frame ones, with some missing. Here the sample spans approximately 9,300 clones, about nine tenths being singletons. Indicated time point: newly diagnosed, previously untreated cHL patient sample. Magnetic negative selection isolated CD8+ T cells from thawed PBMCs. Material for sequencing was CD8+ T cells from blood. The source is a human donor with classical Hodgkin lymphoma.

V gene TRBV14 combines with J gene TRBJ2-7; TRBD1 aligns across 8 bases. Germline loops: CDR1 SGHDN, CDR2 FVKESK. With V trimmed by 4 bases and J by 6 bases, 2 bases remained unmatched. CDR3 length: 12 residues. The CDR3 DNA sequence: TGTGCCAGCAGCCCCCAGGGGGCCGAGCAGTACTTC. As protein: CASSPQGAEQYF.

The chain's CDR3 is CASSGAGGRNEQFF. For the CDR3, the DNA is TGTGCCAGCAGCGGGGCGGGGGGTCGGAATGAGCAGTTCTTC. The chain couples TRBV9 to TRBJ2-1; TRBD2 matches at 8 bases. Germline V gene data show CDR1 as SGDLS and CDR2 as YYNGEE. CDR3 size: 14 residues. The ends lost 3 bases at V and 7 bases at J; junction bases unmatched: 6.

This chain connects TRBV4-1 to TRBJ2-2; D is ambiguous. The CDR3 is 16 residues long. Trimming left V 1 base short and J 7 bases short, with 16 bases between. The germline V gene has CDR1 MGHRA and CDR2 YSYEKL. CDR3 sequence (DNA): TGCGCCAGCAGCCAAGGAGCACGTGGGCGCAACGGGGAGCTGTTTTTT. Translated: CASSQGARGRNGELFF.

This chain uses TRBV4-1 with TRBJ1-2; TRBD1 is a possible D gene (6 bases). This CDR3 contains 12 residues. Germline V gene lookup returns CDR1 MGHRA and CDR2 YSYEKL. Between the trimmed V and J ends, which lost 3 bases and 14 bases, there was a span of 16 bases. The CDR3 spells CASSQPDSSVTF. The CDR3 DNA reads TGCGCCAGCAGCCAGCCGGACAGCAGTGTGACCTTC.

The chain joins TRBV7-8 to TRBJ1-1; unclear D gene. Germline loops: CDR1 SGHVS, CDR2 FQNEAQ. The CDR3 consists of 14 residues. The V and J ends lost 3 bases and 1 base respectively, with 9 bases between them. CDR3 nucleotides: TGTGCCAGCAGCTTCGGTCACACGAACACTGAAGCTTTCTTT. It translates to CASSFGHTNTEAFF.

This sequence joins TRBV5-4 and TRBJ2-5; D perhaps matches TRBD2 (6 bases). V shed 2 bases and J shed 2 bases, with 13 bases lying between them. Germline CDR1 and CDR2: SGHNT and YYREEE (reference sequence). The CDR3 contains 15 residues. The CDR3 here is CASSFLGAGQETQYF. CDR3 nucleotides: TGTGCCAGCAGCTTTCTCGGGGCGGGACAAGAGACCCAGTACTTC.

This clone showed up just a few times. The gene calls are TRBV16 and TRBJ1-2; D is undetermined. The V gene's germline CDR1 is KGHSY and CDR2 FQNENV. The length of the CDR3 is 15 residues. V lost 0 bases and J 2 bases, leaving 10 bases between the germline ends. Written as DNA, the CDR3 is TGTGCCAGCAGCCAATCCACAGTGTCGAACTATGGCTACACCTTC. Protein sequence: CASSQSTVSNYGYTF.

The genes are TRBV7-6 and TRBJ2-2, with 7 bases aligning to TRBD2. V shed 5 bases, J shed 7 bases, and the junction held 7 bases outside the gene matches. The CDR3 covers 14 residues. CDR1 and CDR2 from the germline V gene are SGHVS and FNYEAQ. CDR3 sequence reads: CASSPPPSGGELFF. The CDR3 region has the DNA TGTGCCAGCAGCCCCCCCCCTAGCGGCGGGGAGCTGTTTTTT.

The rearrangement uses TRBV5-4 and TRBJ1-5; TRBD1 matches 8 bases. V shed 4 bases and J 4 bases; nucleotides not matched to a gene: 10. Germline CDR1 is SGHNT and CDR2 is YYREEE (reference sequence). The CDR3 runs 16 residues. CDR3: CASSPTDRALNQPQHF. The CDR3 DNA is TGTGCCAGCAGCCCTACGGACAGGGCGCTTAATCAGCCCCAGCATTTT.

The chain joins TRBV4-3 to TRBJ1-1; unclear D gene. The V and J ends lost 0 bases and 0 bases respectively, with 5 bases between them. CDR3 length equals 14 residues. Germline CDR1 LGHNA, CDR2 YSLEER. The CDR3 spells CASSQEYMNTEAFF. The CDR3 nucleotides read TGCGCCAGCAGCCAAGAGTACATGAACACTGAAGCTTTCTTT.

J is TRBJ1-6 and V is TRBV5-5, with 10 bases fitting TRBD1. The trim removed 4 bases at V and 10 bases at J, leaving 17 bases unmatched. The CDR3 is made up of 18 amino acids. Germline values: CDR1 SGHKS, CDR2 YYEKEE (reference sequence). The CDR3 DNA reads TGTGCCAGCAGCCGAGCTGGGACAGGGGTGCCTTCGTGGTCACCCCTCCACTTT. Residues: CASSRAGTGVPSWSPLHF.

This chain joins TRBV7-9 and TRBJ1-2; the match to TRBD1 covers 12 bases. Germline-derived CDR1 and CDR2 are SEHNR and FQNEAQ (reference sequence). The CDR3 loop spans 15 amino acids. The junction had 2 bases not matched to a gene; V was cut back by 0 bases and J by 6 bases. Written as DNA, the CDR3 is TGTGCCAGCAGCTTAGCGGGACAGGGGGCTAATGGCTACACCTTC. Encoded protein: CASSLAGQGANGYTF. The entire variable domain, with the rest obtained from reference TRBV7-9 and TRBJ1-2, is as follows: DTGVSQNPRHKITKRGQNVTFRCDPISEHNRLYWYRQTLGQGPEFLTYFQNEAQLEKSRLLSDRFSAERPKGSFSTLEIQRTEQGDSAMYLCASSLAGQGANGYTFGSGTRLTVV.

To note about this clone: Additional DNA sequences in this sample encode the identical CDR3. The chain couples TRBV5-4 to TRBJ1-6; D possibly corresponds to TRBD1 (5 bases). The length of the CDR3 is 14 residues. The germline V gene has CDR1 SGHNT and CDR2 YYREEE (reference sequence). V was cut by 1 base and J by 8 bases, with 10 bases left in between. CDR3 in amino acids: CASSLSGSYSPLHF. The CDR3 DNA sequence: TGTGCCAGCAGCTTGTCAGGGAGCTATTCACCCCTCCACTTT.

CDR3 DNA sequence: TGTGCCAGCAGCGAGGGGGATTGGGATACGCAGTATTTT. Translating it yields CASSEGDWDTQYF. The V and J genes are TRBV2 and TRBJ2-3; TRBD1 might be the D (6 bases). The germline V gene encodes CDR1 SNHLY and CDR2 FYNNEI. The CDR3 extends over 13 amino acids. V was trimmed by 6 bases and J by 6 bases, leaving 13 bases between them.

V gene TRBV5-1 combines with J gene TRBJ2-1; D uncertain. Germline V gene lookup returns CDR1 SGHRS and CDR2 YFSETQ. V was trimmed by 2 bases and J by 4 bases, leaving 4 bases between them. The CDR3 length is 12 residues. CDR3 protein: CASSFTYNEQFF. The CDR3, as DNA: TGCGCCAGCAGCTTCACTTACAATGAGCAGTTCTTC.

The rearrangement uses TRBV5-4 and TRBJ2-3; TRBD2 matches at 8 bases. The CDR3 totals 16 residues. The V gene's germline CDR1 is SGHNT and CDR2 YYREEE (reference sequence). V was pared by 0 bases and J by 4 bases, with 7 bases of the junction left unmatched. The CDR3 here is CASSLVSGGPPDTQYF. The CDR3 DNA is TGTGCCAGCAGCTTGGTCTCGGGGGGGCCCCCAGATACGCAGTATTTT.